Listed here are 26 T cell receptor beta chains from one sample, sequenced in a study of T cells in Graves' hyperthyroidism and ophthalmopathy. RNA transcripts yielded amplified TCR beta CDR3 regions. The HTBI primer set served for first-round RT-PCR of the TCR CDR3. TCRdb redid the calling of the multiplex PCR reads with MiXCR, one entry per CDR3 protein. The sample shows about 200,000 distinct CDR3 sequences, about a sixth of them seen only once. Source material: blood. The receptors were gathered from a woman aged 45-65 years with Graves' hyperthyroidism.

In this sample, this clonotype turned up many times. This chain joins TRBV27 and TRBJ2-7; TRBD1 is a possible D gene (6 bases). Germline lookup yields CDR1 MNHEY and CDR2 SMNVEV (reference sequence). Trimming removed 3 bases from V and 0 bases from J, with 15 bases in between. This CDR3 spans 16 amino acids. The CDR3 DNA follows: TGTGCCAGCAGTTTGTCCGTCGGGACAATCTCCTACGAGCAGTACTTC. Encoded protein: CASSLSVGTISYEQYF.

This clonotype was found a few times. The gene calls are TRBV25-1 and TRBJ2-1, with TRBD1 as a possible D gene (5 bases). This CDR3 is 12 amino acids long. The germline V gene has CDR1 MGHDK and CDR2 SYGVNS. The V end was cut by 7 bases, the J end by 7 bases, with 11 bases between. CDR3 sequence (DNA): TGTGCCAGCAATGGGGCCCCTAATGAGCAGTTCTTC. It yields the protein CASNGAPNEQFF.

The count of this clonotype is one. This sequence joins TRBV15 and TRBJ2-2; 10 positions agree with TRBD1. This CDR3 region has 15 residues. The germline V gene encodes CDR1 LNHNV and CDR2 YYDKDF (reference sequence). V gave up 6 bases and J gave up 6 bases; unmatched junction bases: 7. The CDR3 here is CATRPGGQGSGELFF. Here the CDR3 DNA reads TGTGCCACCAGGCCCGGGGGACAGGGGTCCGGGGAGCTGTTTTTT. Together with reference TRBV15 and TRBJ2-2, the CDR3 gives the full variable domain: DAMVIQNPRYQVTQFGKPVTLSCSQTLNHNVMYWYQQKSSQAPKLLFHYYDKDFNNEADTPDNFQSRRPNTSFCFLDIRSPGLGDTAMYLCATRPGGQGSGELFFGEGSRLTVL.

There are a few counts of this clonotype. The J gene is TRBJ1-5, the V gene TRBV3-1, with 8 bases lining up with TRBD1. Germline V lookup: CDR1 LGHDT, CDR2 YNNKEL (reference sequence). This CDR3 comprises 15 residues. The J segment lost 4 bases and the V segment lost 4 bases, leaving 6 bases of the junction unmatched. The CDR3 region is CASSPRTGGNQPQHF. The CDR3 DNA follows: TGTGCCAGCAGCCCCCGTACAGGGGGAAATCAGCCCCAGCATTTT.

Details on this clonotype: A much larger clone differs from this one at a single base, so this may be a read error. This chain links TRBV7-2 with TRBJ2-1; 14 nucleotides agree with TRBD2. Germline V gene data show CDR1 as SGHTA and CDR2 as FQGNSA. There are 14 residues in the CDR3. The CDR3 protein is CATGTSGSSNEQSF. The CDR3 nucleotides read TGTGCCACCGGGACTAGCGGGAGCAGTAATGAGCAGTCCTTC.

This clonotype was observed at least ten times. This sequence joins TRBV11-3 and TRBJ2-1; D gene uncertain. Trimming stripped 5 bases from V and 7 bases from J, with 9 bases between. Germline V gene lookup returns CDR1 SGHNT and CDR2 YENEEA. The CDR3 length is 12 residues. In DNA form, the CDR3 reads TGTGCCAGCAGCCCCTCGGAGAATGAGCAGTTCTTC. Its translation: CASSPSENEQFF.

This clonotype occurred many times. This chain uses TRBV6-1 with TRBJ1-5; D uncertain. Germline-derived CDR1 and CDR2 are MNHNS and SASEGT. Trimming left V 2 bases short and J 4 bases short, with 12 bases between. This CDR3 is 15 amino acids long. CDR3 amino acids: CASSEWGQRNQPQHF. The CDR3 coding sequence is TGTGCCAGCAGTGAATGGGGTCAGAGAAATCAGCCCCAGCATTTT.

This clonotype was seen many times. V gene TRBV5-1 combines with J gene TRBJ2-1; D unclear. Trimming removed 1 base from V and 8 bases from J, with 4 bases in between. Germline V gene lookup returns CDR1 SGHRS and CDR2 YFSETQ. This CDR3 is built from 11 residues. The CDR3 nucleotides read TGCGCCAGCAGCTTGAGCGATGAGCAGTTCTTC. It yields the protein CASSLSDEQFF.

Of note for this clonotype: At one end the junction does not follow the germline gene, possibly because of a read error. CDR3 sequence reads: CASSFPLTTGATVF. DNA of the CDR3: TGTGCCAGCAGTTTCCCCCTCACAACAGGGGCTACTGTCTTC. The V and J genes are TRBV12-3 or TRBV12-4 and TRBJ2-1; TRBD1 matches 7 bases. This CDR3 is 14 amino acids long.

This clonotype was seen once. The DNA of the CDR3 is TGTGCCAGCAGTTTAATGGGTGGAGGGCTAGCGGGAGGCGAGCAGTACTTC. It encodes CASSLMGGGLAGGEQYF. The J gene is TRBJ2-7, the V gene TRBV6-2 or TRBV6-3, with TRBD2 matching 11 bases. This CDR3 has 17 amino acids. V dropped 4 bases and J dropped 6; count of bases not matched to a gene: 14. CDR1 and CDR2 (germline): MNHEY, SVGEGT.

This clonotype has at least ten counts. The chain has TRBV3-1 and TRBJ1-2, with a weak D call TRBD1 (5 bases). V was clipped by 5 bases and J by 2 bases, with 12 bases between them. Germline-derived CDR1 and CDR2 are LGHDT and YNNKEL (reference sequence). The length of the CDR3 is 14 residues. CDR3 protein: CASSTGAGNYGYTF. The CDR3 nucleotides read TGTGCCAGCAGCACAGGCGCGGGAAACTATGGCTACACCTTC.

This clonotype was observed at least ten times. This CDR3 is CATSRVKTDSTQPQHF. CDR3 in DNA: TGTGCCACCAGCAGAGTCAAGACGGATTCCACGCAGCCCCAGCATTTT. This chain uses TRBV15 with TRBJ1-5; no clear D gene. Per the germline V gene, CDR1 is LNHNV and CDR2 is YYDKDF (reference sequence). V lost 1 base and J lost 7, with 17 bases in between. The CDR3 covers 16 residues.

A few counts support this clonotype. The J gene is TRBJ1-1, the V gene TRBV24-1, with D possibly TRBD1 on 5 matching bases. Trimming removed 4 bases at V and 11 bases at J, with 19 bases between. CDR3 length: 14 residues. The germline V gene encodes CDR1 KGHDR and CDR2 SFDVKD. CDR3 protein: CATSDRTQTQGAFF. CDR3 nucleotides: TGTGCCACCAGTGACCGTACACAAACCCAGGGCGCTTTCTTT.

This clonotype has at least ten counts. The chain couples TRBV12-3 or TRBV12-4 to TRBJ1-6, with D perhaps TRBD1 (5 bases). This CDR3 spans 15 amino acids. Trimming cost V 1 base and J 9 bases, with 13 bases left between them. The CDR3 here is CASSLGSGLASPLHF. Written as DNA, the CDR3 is TGTGCCAGCAGTTTAGGGTCGGGACTAGCTTCACCCCTCCACTTT.

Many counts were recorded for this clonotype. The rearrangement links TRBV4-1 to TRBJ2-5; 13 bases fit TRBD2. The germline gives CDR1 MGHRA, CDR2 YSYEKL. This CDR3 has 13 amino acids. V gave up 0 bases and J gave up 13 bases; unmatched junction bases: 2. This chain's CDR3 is CASSQERTSGRYF. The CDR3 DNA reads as TGCGCCAGCAGCCAAGAACGGACTAGCGGGAGGTACTTC.

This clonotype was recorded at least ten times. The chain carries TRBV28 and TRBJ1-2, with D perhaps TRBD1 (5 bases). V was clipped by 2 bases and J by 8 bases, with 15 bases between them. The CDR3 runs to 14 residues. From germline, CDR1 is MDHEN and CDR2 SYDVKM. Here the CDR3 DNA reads TGTGCCAGCAGTTTAGGAGGGGTTGTCAGGGGCTACACCTTC. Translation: CASSLGGVVRGYTF.

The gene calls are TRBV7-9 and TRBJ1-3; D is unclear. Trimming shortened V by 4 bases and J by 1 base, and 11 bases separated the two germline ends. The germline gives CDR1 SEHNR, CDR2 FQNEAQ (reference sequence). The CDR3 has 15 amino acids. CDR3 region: CASSSSPRSGNTIYF. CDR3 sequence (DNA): TGTGCCAGCAGCTCATCCCCGCGATCTGGAAACACCATATATTTT.

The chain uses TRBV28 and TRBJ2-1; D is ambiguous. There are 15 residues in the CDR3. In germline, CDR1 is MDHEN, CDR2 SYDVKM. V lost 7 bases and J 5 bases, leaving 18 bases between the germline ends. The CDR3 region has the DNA TGTGCCAGCACCCCCGCTACCCGCAGGCACAATGAGCAGTTCTTC. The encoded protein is CASTPATRRHNEQFF. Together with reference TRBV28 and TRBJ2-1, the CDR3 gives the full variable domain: DVKVTQSSRYLVKRTGEKVFLECVQDMDHENMFWYRQDPGLGLRLIYFSYDVKMKEKGDIPEGYSVSREKKERFSLILESASTNQTSMYLCASTPATRRHNEQFFGPGTRLTVL.

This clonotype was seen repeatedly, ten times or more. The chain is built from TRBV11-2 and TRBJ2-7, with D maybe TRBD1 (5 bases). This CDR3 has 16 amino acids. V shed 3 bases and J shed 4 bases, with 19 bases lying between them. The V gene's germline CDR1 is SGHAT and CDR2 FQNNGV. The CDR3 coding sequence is TGTGCCAGCAGCTTCAGGTTCACAGGACAAAATTACGAGCAGTACTTC. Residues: CASSFRFTGQNYEQYF.

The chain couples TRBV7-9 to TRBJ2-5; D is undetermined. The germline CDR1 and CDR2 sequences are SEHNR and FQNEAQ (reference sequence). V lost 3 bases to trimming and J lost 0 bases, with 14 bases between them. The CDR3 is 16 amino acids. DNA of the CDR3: TGTGCCAGCAGCTTGGACCATACAGAGTACCAAGAGACCCAGTACTTC. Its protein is CASSLDHTEYQETQYF.

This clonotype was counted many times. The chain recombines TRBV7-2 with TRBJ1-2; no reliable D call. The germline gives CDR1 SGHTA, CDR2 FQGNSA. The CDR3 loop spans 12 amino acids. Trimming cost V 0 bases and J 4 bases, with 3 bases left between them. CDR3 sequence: CASSLAGYGYTF. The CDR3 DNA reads TGTGCCAGCAGCTTAGCGGGCTATGGCTACACCTTC. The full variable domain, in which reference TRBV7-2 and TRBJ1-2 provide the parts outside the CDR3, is GAGVSQSPSNKVTEKGKDVELRCDPISGHTALYWYRQSLGQGLEFLIYFQGNSAPDKSGLPSDRFSAERTGGSVSTLTIQRTQQEDSAVYLCASSLAGYGYTFGSGTRLTVV.

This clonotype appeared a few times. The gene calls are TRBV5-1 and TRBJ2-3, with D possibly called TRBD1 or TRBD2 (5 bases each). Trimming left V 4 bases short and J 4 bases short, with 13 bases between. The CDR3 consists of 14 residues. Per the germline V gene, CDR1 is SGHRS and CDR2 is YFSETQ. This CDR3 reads CASSPPGGSDTQYF. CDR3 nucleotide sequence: TGCGCCAGCAGCCCACCTGGGGGTTCAGATACGCAGTATTTT.

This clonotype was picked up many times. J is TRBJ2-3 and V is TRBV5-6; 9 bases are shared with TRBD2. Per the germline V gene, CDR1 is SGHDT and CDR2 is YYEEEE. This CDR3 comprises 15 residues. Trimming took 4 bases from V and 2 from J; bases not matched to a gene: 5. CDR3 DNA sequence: TGTGCCAGCAGCCATACTAGCGGGTACACAGATACGCAGTATTTT. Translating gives CASSHTSGYTDTQYF.

CDR3 in DNA: TGCAGTGCTAGAGTCGCGACCACCGGGGAGCTGTTTTTT. It specifies CSARVATTGELFF. The chain joins TRBV20-1 to TRBJ2-2; D gene ambiguous. Deletions cut 1 base from V and 4 bases from J, with 7 bases between. The CDR3 length is 13 residues. CDR1 and CDR2 (germline): DFQATT, SNEGSKA (reference sequence).

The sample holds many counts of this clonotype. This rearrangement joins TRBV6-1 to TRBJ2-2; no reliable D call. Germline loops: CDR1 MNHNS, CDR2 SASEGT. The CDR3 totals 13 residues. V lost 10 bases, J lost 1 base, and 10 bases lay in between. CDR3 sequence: CATRLGNTGELFF. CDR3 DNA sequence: TGTGCCACCCGTCTTGGGAACACCGGGGAGCTGTTTTTT.

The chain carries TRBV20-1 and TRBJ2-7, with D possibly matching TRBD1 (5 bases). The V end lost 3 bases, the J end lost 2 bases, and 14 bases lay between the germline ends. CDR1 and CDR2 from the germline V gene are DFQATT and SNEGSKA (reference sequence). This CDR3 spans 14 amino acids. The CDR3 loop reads CSASAAGPTYEQYF. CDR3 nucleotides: TGCAGTGCTAGTGCGGCAGGGCCCACCTACGAGCAGTACTTC.